The rows below give T cell receptor beta chains drawn from one sample of a study of T-cell memory formation after mild COVID-19. TCRdb passed the 5' RACE reads through MiXCR, listing each CDR3 protein once. Of roughly 620,000 distinct CDR3 sequences in the sample, over 15% are singletons; the top ten hold more than 10%. The specimen was PBMCs or a T cell subset sorted from them (not recorded which). The source is an adult woman who had mild COVID-19 (a few samples of this study predate the infection). Cell type and time point are not known. CDR3s include the opening cysteine and the closing phenylalanine or tryptophan. The D gene is left open where the match is weak. Rows may omit the clone size; those that give it use once, few, many or a size class.

D: -; size: few; V: TRBV9; J: TRBJ2-5; DNA: TGTGCCAGCAGCGTAGATAGAGCAGGAGGGGAGACCCAGTACTTC; CDR3: CASSVDRAGGETQYF
D: -; size: few; V: TRBV15; J: TRBJ1-1; DNA: TGTGCCACCAGCAGAGATACAGTACAGGGCGGGGAAGCTTTCTTT; CDR3: CATSRDTVQGGEAFF
D: -; size: many; V: TRBV12-3/TRBV12-4; J: TRBJ2-2; DNA: TGTGCCAGCAGTTTACGGGGAAACACCGGGGAGCTGTTTTTT; CDR3: CASSLRGNTGELFF
D: TRBD1; size: few; V: TRBV12-3/TRBV12-4; J: TRBJ1-2; DNA: TGTGCCAGCAGTTTGAGGGACAGTCTCTATGGCTACACCTTC; CDR3: CASSLRDSLYGYTF
D: -; size: -; V: TRBV5-4; J: TRBJ1-2; DNA: TGTGCCAGCAGCTTGAGGCAGGACTATGGCTACACCTTC; CDR3: CASSLRQDYGYTF
D: -; size: -; V: TRBV2; J: TRBJ2-1; DNA: TGTGCCTACACTTTGGGGGGGCCAATCTACAATGAGCAGTTCTTC; CDR3: CAYTLGGPIYNEQFF
D: TRBD2; size: -; V: TRBV20-1; J: TRBJ2-1; DNA: TGCAGTGCTTCCGGACTAGCGGGAGGGCCTTCCTACAATGAGCAGTTCTTC; CDR3: CSASGLAGGPSYNEQFF
D: -; size: -; V: TRBV4-1; J: TRBJ1-1; DNA: TGCGCCAGCAGCCAAGGGATTGTGAACACTGAAGCTTTCTTT; CDR3: CASSQGIVNTEAFF
D: -; size: -; V: TRBV5-5; J: TRBJ1-5; DNA: TGTGCCAGCAGTGGCTACGGGAATTGGAGGCAGCCCCAGCATTTT; CDR3: CASSGYGNWRQPQHF
D: -; size: few; V: TRBV7-9; J: TRBJ2-7; DNA: TGTGCCAGCAGCTTAGCGCAGGGACGTGGCGAGCAGTACTTC; CDR3: CASSLAQGRGEQYF
D: TRBD1; size: -; V: TRBV7-9; J: TRBJ1-1; DNA: TGTGCCAGCAGCGCTAGATCGGGGACAGGGCTAACTGAAGCTTTCTTT; CDR3: CASSARSGTGLTEAFF
D: -; size: few; V: TRBV19; J: TRBJ1-1; DNA: TGTGCCAGTAGTATAACCGGAGGGAACACTGAAGCTTTCTTT; CDR3: CASSITGGNTEAFF
D: -; size: few; V: TRBV18; J: TRBJ1-1; DNA: TGTGCCAGCTCCCCAGTGGACACTGAAGCTTTCTTT; CDR3: CASSPVDTEAFF
D: -; size: few; V: TRBV30; J: TRBJ2-5; DNA: TGTGCCTGGAGTGTACCCCCTCAAGAGACCCAGTACTTC; CDR3: CAWSVPPQETQYF
D: -; size: once; V: TRBV5-1; J: TRBJ2-3; DNA: TGCGCCAGCAGCTTCCACGAGGGCACAGATACGCAGTATTTT; CDR3: CASSFHEGTDTQYF
D: -; size: few; V: TRBV12-3/TRBV12-4; J: TRBJ1-1; DNA: TGTGCCAGCAGTTTAAGGGGTCGGGGGAACACTGAAGCTTTCTTT; CDR3: CASSLRGRGNTEAFF
D: -; size: -; V: TRBV7-2; J: TRBJ1-2; DNA: TGTGCCAGCAGCCCAAACTCCCGGGATGGCTACACCTTC; CDR3: CASSPNSRDGYTF
D: -; size: few; V: TRBV6-2/TRBV6-3; J: TRBJ2-1; DNA: TGTGCCAGTGCACCGGGACCAGCATACAATGAGCAGTTCTTC; CDR3: CASAPGPAYNEQFF
D: -; size: -; V: TRBV21-1; J: TRBJ2-3; DNA: TGTGCCAGCAGCGCAGTAGGACTAGCGGGAGGACAAGGCACAGATACGCAGTATTTT; CDR3: CASSAVGLAGGQGTDTQYF
D: -; size: few; V: TRBV19; J: TRBJ1-5; DNA: TGTGCCAGTAGTATAGATCGGGGGGCAAGTCAGCCCCAGCATTTT; CDR3: CASSIDRGASQPQHF
D: -; size: few; V: TRBV18; J: TRBJ1-2; DNA: TGTGCCAGCTCATCGGACAGAAATGGCTACACCTTC; CDR3: CASSSDRNGYTF
D: -; size: few; V: TRBV3-1; J: TRBJ2-1; DNA: TGTGCCAGCAAGCTTACGAGCTCCTACAATGAGCAGTTCTTC; CDR3: CASKLTSSYNEQFF
D: TRBD2; size: few; V: TRBV9; J: TRBJ2-2; DNA: TGTGCCAGCAGCAAAACTAGCGGGCTGAACACCGGGGAGCAGTTTTTT; CDR3: CASSKTSGLNTGEQFF
D: -; size: few; V: TRBV9; J: TRBJ1-2; DNA: TGTGCCAGCAGCGTAGTAGGAGGTGGAAGTGGCTACACCTTC; CDR3: CASSVVGGGSGYTF
D: -; size: -; V: TRBV9; J: TRBJ2-5; DNA: TGTGCCAGCAGCGTAGATCAGGCCAGGGCGGGAGAGACCCAGTACTTC; CDR3: CASSVDQARAGETQYF
D: -; size: few; V: TRBV7-8; J: TRBJ2-1; DNA: TGTGCCAGCAGCTACCCCTTCACCCAGGGTTACAATGAGCAGTTCTTC; CDR3: CASSYPFTQGYNEQFF
D: TRBD1; size: few; V: TRBV9; J: TRBJ2-1; DNA: TGTGCCAGCAGCCCGACAGGGTGGGGACACAATGAGCAGTTCTTC; CDR3: CASSPTGWGHNEQFF
D: -; size: -; V: TRBV12-3/TRBV12-4; J: TRBJ2-3; DNA: TGTGCCAGCAGCCCACACGCTGGGGTACGACGGGATACGCAGTATTTT; CDR3: CASSPHAGVRRDTQYF
D: TRBD2; size: -; V: TRBV24-1; J: TRBJ2-4; DNA: TGTGCCACCAGTGACTCCGGACGGGGGGAGGCCAAAAACATTCAGTACTTC; CDR3: CATSDSGRGEAKNIQYF
D: TRBD1; size: -; V: TRBV6-2/TRBV6-3; J: TRBJ1-2; DNA: TGTGCCAGCAGCAAATCGGGACAGGGGGCGAGGGGCTACACCTTC; CDR3: CASSKSGQGARGYTF
D: TRBD2; size: few; V: TRBV2; J: TRBJ2-2; DNA: TGTGCCAGCAGTGACCCCGGACTAGCGGGGGGAACGAACACCGGGGAGCTGTTTTTT; CDR3: CASSDPGLAGGTNTGELFF
D: -; size: few; V: TRBV18; J: TRBJ1-1; DNA: TGTGCCAGCTTTCCCGGGATTGGCACTGAAGCTTTCTTT; CDR3: CASFPGIGTEAFF
D: TRBD1; size: -; V: TRBV7-9; J: TRBJ2-7; DNA: TGTGCCAGCAGCTTCCCAGGGGGTGGCTACGAGCAGTACTTC; CDR3: CASSFPGGGYEQYF
D: -; size: -; V: TRBV7-2; J: TRBJ2-3; DNA: TGTGCCAGCAGCCCCCAGAGTCGACTTGGGATGGATACGCAGTATTTT; CDR3: CASSPQSRLGMDTQYF
D: TRBD1; size: -; V: TRBV12-3/TRBV12-4; J: TRBJ1-2; DNA: TGTGCCAGCAGTTTAGCGGCAGGGACAGCTAACTATGGCTACACCTTC; CDR3: CASSLAAGTANYGYTF
D: -; size: -; V: TRBV30; J: TRBJ2-7; DNA: TGTGCCTGGAGTACGGGAGACTACTCCTACGAGCAGTACTTC; CDR3: CAWSTGDYSYEQYF
D: -; size: -; V: TRBV29-1; J: TRBJ1-1; DNA: TGCAGCGTTGATTTGGGGACTGTCACTGAAGCTTTCTTT; CDR3: CSVDLGTVTEAFF
D: TRBD1; size: few; V: TRBV5-1; J: TRBJ1-2; DNA: TGCGCCAGCAGCCCCCAGGGGGACCATGGCTACACCTTC; CDR3: CASSPQGDHGYTF
D: TRBD1; size: -; V: TRBV12-3/TRBV12-4; J: TRBJ2-2; DNA: TGTGCCAGCACTGACCCCCCGTCGTTAACGGGGACAGGGGTCTCCGGGGAGCTGTTTTTT; CDR3: CASTDPPSLTGTGVSGELFF
D: -; size: few; V: TRBV30; J: TRBJ1-2; DNA: TGTGCCTGGAGTGGGTACCGGACTTTTAGCTATGGCTACACCTTC; CDR3: CAWSGYRTFSYGYTF
D: TRBD1; size: few; V: TRBV24-1; J: TRBJ2-3; DNA: TGTGCCACCAGTGATTGGACAGGGCTCACGCAGTATTTT; CDR3: CATSDWTGLTQYF